This TCR beta chain derives from a study of vaccination effects on CD4 cells after COVID-19. General study points: The study, lacking early post-infection timepoints, had few convalescent patients.

Once cultured for roughly nine days, the cells underwent separation to obtain CD4+ T cells. Confirmation by PCR established that the person had SARS-CoV-2 infection between March and December 2020. The germline gives CDR1 SGHKS, CDR2 YYEKEE (reference sequence). The CDR3 has 14 residues. Trimming cost V 3 bases and J 2 bases, with 12 bases left between them. This table comes from immunoSEQ multiplex PCR, and its TCRdb copy is limited to in-frame clones, with some not included. The data contain roughly 68,000 clones, 70% to 85% of them seen just once; the ten biggest clones take up around 21%. A word on this clone: Its antigen is as yet unknown.

The V gene is TRBV5-5, the J gene TRBJ2-7; possibly TRBD1 for D (6 bases). Material: CD4+ T cells from PBMCs cultured without peptide, obtained before COVID-19 vaccination. This receptor was obtained from a human donor who had a prior SARS-CoV-2 infection. The CDR3 DNA is TGTGCCAGCAGCTCCATGACAGGAACCTACGAGCAGTACTTC. This codes for CASSSMTGTYEQYF. The entire variable domain, with the rest obtained from reference TRBV5-5 and TRBJ2-7, is as follows: DAGVTQSPTHLIKTRGQQVTLRCSPISGHKSVSWYQQVLGQGPQFIFQYYEKEERGRGNFPDRFSARQFPNYSSELNVNALLLGDSALYLCASSSMTGTYEQYFGPGTRLTVT.